These 20 T cell receptor beta chains originate from one sample sequenced in a study of blood T cell repertoires in COVID-19. Only in-frame clones appear in the TCRdb table, and some are missing; sequencing was by immunoSEQ multiplex PCR. The sample lists more than 200,000 clones, roughly 80% seen once, with roughly a tenth in the top ten. Source material: peripheral blood. These receptors all come from a woman aged 80 or over with COVID-19, enrolled during active disease.

The V gene is TRBV7-8, the J gene TRBJ1-4, with D possibly matching TRBD1 (5 bases). Germline V gene data show CDR1 as SGHVS and CDR2 as FQNEAQ. This CDR3 is built from 17 residues. V was cut by 3 bases and J by 8 bases, with 22 bases left in between. CDR3 bases: TGTGCCAGCAGCTTCATGGAGGGGTTCGCGGGTATAGAAAAACTGTTTTTT. The encoded protein is CASSFMEGFAGIEKLFF. Together with reference TRBV7-8 and TRBJ1-4, the CDR3 gives the full variable domain: GAGVSQSPRYKVAKRGQDVALRCDPISGHVSLFWYQQALGQGPEFLTYFQNEAQLDKSGLPSDRFFAERPEGSVSTLKIQRTQQEDSAVYLCASSFMEGFAGIEKLFFGSGTQLSVL.

The rearrangement joins TRBV28 to TRBJ2-7, with 9 bases fitting TRBD1. The junction had 5 bases not matched to a gene; V was cut back by 6 bases and J by 2 bases. The CDR3 has 14 amino acids. Germline V gene sequence: CDR1 MDHEN, CDR2 SYDVKM. CDR3 DNA: TGTGCCAGCAGACCGGGACAGGGAACCTACGAGCAGTACGTC. It specifies CASRPGQGTYEQYV.

The genes are TRBV19 and TRBJ1-1, with 7 positions matching TRBD1. V lost 3 bases and J lost 8; bases outside the gene matches: 9. The length of the CDR3 is 14 residues. CDR1 is LNHDA, CDR2 SQIVND, per germline (reference sequence). CDR3 nucleotides: TGTGCCAGTAGTATGAGTCTTCAGGGGGGAGAAGCTTTCTTT. As protein: CASSMSLQGGEAFF.

In the case of this clone: This same CDR3 is encoded by further DNA sequences in the sample. The CDR3 reads CASSSGLAGDTQYF. In nucleotides, the CDR3 is TGCGCCAGCAGCTCGGGACTAGCGGGCGATACGCAGTATTTT. The rearrangement joins TRBV5-1 to TRBJ2-3; 12 nucleotides line up with TRBD2. The junction had 2 bases not matched to a gene; V was cut back by 3 bases and J by 6 bases. CDR1 and CDR2 (germline): SGHRS, YFSETQ. There are 14 residues in the CDR3.

The gene calls are TRBV7-2 and TRBJ1-2; D is unclear. Germline lookup yields CDR1 SGHTA and CDR2 FQGNSA. CDR3 size: 15 residues. V dropped 3 bases and J dropped 7 bases, with 18 bases sitting between them. The CDR3 protein is CASSLVPDNNGGYTF. The CDR3 DNA reads as TGTGCCAGCAGCTTGGTTCCCGACAATAATGGTGGCTACACCTTC.

The V gene is TRBV18, the J gene TRBJ1-6; TRBD1 matches 7 bases. This CDR3 spans 14 amino acids. V trimming: 4 bases; J trimming: 9 bases; junction bases outside the gene matches: 6. Germline V gene lookup returns CDR1 KGHSH and CDR2 LQKENI. CDR3: CASSQEGAVSPLHF. As DNA, the CDR3 is TGTGCCAGCTCACAAGAGGGGGCAGTTTCACCCCTCCACTTT.

The chain employs TRBV25-1 and TRBJ1-2; no firm D call. Trimming removed 8 bases from V and 7 bases from J, with 8 bases in between. Germline V gene data show CDR1 as MGHDK and CDR2 as SYGVNS. This CDR3 has 10 amino acids. This CDR3 reads CASGRIGYTF. As DNA, the CDR3 is TGTGCCAGCGGGCGAATTGGCTACACCTTC.

The V call is TRBV5-4, the J call TRBJ1-2, with TRBD1 matching 7 bases. After removal of 2 bases from V and 0 bases from J, the junction contained 1 base not matched to a gene. Germline CDR1 and CDR2: SGHNT and YYREEE (reference sequence). The CDR3 consists of 14 residues. The CDR3 bases are TGTGCCAGCAGCTTACAGGGGCCTAACTATGGCTACACCTTC. Translation: CASSLQGPNYGYTF. Drawing the rest from reference TRBV5-4 and TRBJ1-2, the complete variable domain is ETGVTQSPTHLIKTRGQQVTLRCSSQSGHNTVSWYQQALGQGPQFIFQYYREEENGRGNFPPRFSGLQFPNYSSELNVNALELDDSALYLCASSLQGPNYGYTFGSGTRLTVV.

This clone showed up just a few times. This chain links TRBV6-1 with TRBJ1-3; no definite D call. There are 13 residues in the CDR3. V shed 3 bases and J shed 3 bases, with 6 bases lying between them. Germline V gene lookup returns CDR1 MNHNS and CDR2 SASEGT. The CDR3 protein is CASSENSGNTIYF. CDR3 nucleotides: TGTGCCAGCAGTGAGAACAGTGGAAACACCATATATTTT.

V gene TRBV5-4 combines with J gene TRBJ2-5; 9 bases align to TRBD2. The germline V gene encodes CDR1 SGHNT and CDR2 YYREEE (reference sequence). V trimming: 3 bases; J trimming: 0 bases; junction bases outside the gene matches: 3. The CDR3 spans 15 residues. CDR3 protein: CASSSSGKYQETQYF. CDR3 DNA sequence: TGTGCCAGCAGCTCTAGCGGGAAGTACCAAGAGACCCAGTACTTC.

The chain joins TRBV12-3 or TRBV12-4 to TRBJ2-2, with D possibly TRBD1 on 6 matching bases. Trimming took 3 bases from V and 6 from J, leaving 8 bases between them. The CDR3 covers 13 residues. The CDR3 protein is CASSLGAAGELFF. The DNA for the CDR3 is TGTGCCAGCAGTTTGGGGGCAGCCGGGGAGCTGTTTTTT.

The chain employs TRBV20-1 and TRBJ2-7, with TRBD1 matching 7 bases. There are 12 residues in the CDR3. The V segment lost 5 bases and the J segment 4 bases; nucleotides outside the gene matches: 5. Germline assignment: CDR1 DFQATT and CDR2 SNEGSKA (reference sequence). The chain's CDR3 is CSAREGAYEQYF. CDR3 DNA: TGCAGTGCTCGTGAGGGGGCGTACGAGCAGTACTTC.

This rearrangement joins TRBV19 to TRBJ2-2; 8 bases align to TRBD1. This CDR3 has 16 amino acids. Germline V gene data show CDR1 as LNHDA and CDR2 as SQIVND (reference sequence). Trimming cost V 4 bases and J 3 bases; bases outside gene matches: 7. The CDR3: CASSSAGGSYTGELFF. CDR3 coding DNA: TGTGCCAGTAGTAGTGCAGGGGGCTCATACACCGGGGAGCTGTTTTTT.

The chain couples TRBV28 to TRBJ2-2, with 8 bases fitting TRBD1. Germline values: CDR1 MDHEN, CDR2 SYDVKM. J was trimmed by 6 bases and V by 6 bases; bases with no gene match: 9. This CDR3 is built from 15 residues. The CDR3 loop reads CASRPPGQGSGELFF. The DNA for the CDR3 is TGTGCCAGCAGGCCCCCAGGACAGGGTTCCGGGGAGCTGTTTTTT.

V and J are TRBV29-1 and TRBJ2-2, with 7 bases lining up with TRBD1. Germline-derived CDR1 and CDR2 are SQVTM and ANQGSEA. The CDR3 length is 13 residues. The V gene end was trimmed by 6 bases and the J gene end by 4 bases; junction bases not matched to a gene: 5. CDR3 DNA sequence: TGCAGCGTAGACAGGGTGGGCACCGGGGAGCTGTTTTTT. Translating it yields CSVDRVGTGELFF.

V and J are TRBV11-2 and TRBJ2-5, with 9 bases aligning to TRBD1. V lost 3 bases and J lost 4; bases outside the gene matches: 6. Germline assignment: CDR1 SGHAT and CDR2 FQNNGV. CDR3 size: 15 residues. The CDR3 coding sequence is TGTGCCAGCAGCTTTGGACAGGGGAGGCGAGAGACCCAGTACTTC. Its translation: CASSFGQGRRETQYF.

The chain has TRBV11-2 and TRBJ2-5; 8 nucleotides align to TRBD2. The CDR3 covers 16 residues. Germline CDR1 and CDR2: SGHAT and FQNNGV. Losses at the gene ends were 5 bases for V and 4 bases for J; bases not matched to a gene: 12. CDR3 in DNA: TGTGCCAGCAGCAAACCCCAGCGGGGGTTGGGAGAGACCCAGTACTTC. Encoded protein: CASSKPQRGLGETQYF.

The chain recombines TRBV28 with TRBJ1-2; 11 bases are a match to TRBD1. The ends lost 8 bases at V and 1 base at J; junction bases unmatched: 9. Per the germline V gene, CDR1 is MDHEN and CDR2 is SYDVKM. The CDR3 totals 16 residues. The CDR3 reads CASDVPGQGDNYGYTF. DNA of the CDR3: TGTGCCAGCGACGTCCCGGGACAGGGGGATAACTATGGCTACACCTTC.

The rearrangement joins TRBV2 to TRBJ1-4, with TRBD1 matching over 9 bases. The trim removed 6 bases at V and 8 bases at J, leaving 10 bases unmatched. The germline gives CDR1 SNHLY, CDR2 FYNNEI. The CDR3 has 15 amino acids. This chain's CDR3 is CASRLTGGIGEKLFF. The DNA of the CDR3 is TGTGCCAGCAGACTGACAGGGGGGATTGGGGAAAAACTGTTTTTT.

The chain recombines TRBV4-1 with TRBJ1-4; TRBD1 agrees at 8 bases. This CDR3 comprises 18 residues. The J segment lost 3 bases and the V segment lost 2 bases, leaving 11 bases of the junction unmatched. Germline V lookup: CDR1 MGHRA, CDR2 YSYEKL. CDR3 DNA sequence: TGCGCCAGCAGCCAATTGGGACAGGAGGGGTTTGCTAATGAAAAACTGTTTTTT. As protein: CASSQLGQEGFANEKLFF.